This TCR beta chain was profiled in a study of cytomegalovirus exposure and HLA in healthy donors (dated by TCRdb to 2016 to 2017). For the study in its entirety: An earlier analysis of approximately 600 of the donors reported about 250 Gb of sequence data and 117 million unique TCR beta sequences from about 179 million T cells. About five DR-DQ haplotypes were treated as single units for association and clustering because of strong linkage in the cohort. A separate validation cohort of about 110 different subjects was used in addition to the 666-subject first cohort. Among the roughly 390 genotyped donors, around 81% belonged to the genetic ancestry cluster associated with self-reported Caucasian donors. Using immunosequencing, the study profiled T cell repertoires from about 650 subjects and related those repertoires to cytomegalovirus serostatus. Among almost 400 genotyped donors of the cohort, an average of approximately 230,000 unique TCR beta nucleotide sequences were sequenced per donor, 15% to 20% of them non-productive. Typing coverage differed by locus: A, B, C, DRB1 and DQB1 were typed in roughly 620-640 donors, DQA1 in 500 to 550, DPA1 in 600 to 610, and DPB1 in 450 to 480. Rather than using new phenotypic data, the later analysis identified candidate immune exposures from TCR beta sequences and from how often those sequences occurred across donors. Donor age, sex, ethnicity and CMV serostatus were compiled alongside the repertoire data. To decide whether each TCR beta V gene segment behaved as functional or pseudogenic, an earlier analysis of several hundred of the donors relied on high-throughput TCR beta sequencing. An early release that covered some 640 HLA-typed donors contained approximately 320 gigabases of sequencing data and around 80 million unique TCR sequences. The study aimed to test whether cataloging public T cell receptors could reveal signatures of past pathogen exposure. Both class I and class II loci were covered by HLA typing, at four-digit resolution. The study combined high-throughput TCR immunosequencing, statistical association of individual TCRs with disease status, and machine learning to predict cytomegalovirus infection status. In a later analysis, previously published TCR beta repertoires from fewer than 750 donors were re-analyzed and high-resolution HLA genotyping was added so that TCR occurrence patterns could be studied. A later genetic analysis used genome-wide SNP genotypes for about 65% of the 666 donors, treating that subset as a discovery cohort. All discovery cohort repertoires had been generated on a single sequencing platform. Findings and caveats that apply to the study as a whole: In the study, approximately 160 TCR beta chains were listed as associated with cytomegalovirus. When HLA alleles, especially DR and DQ, strongly co-occurred, attributing TCR associations to individual alleles was difficult. A further reported finding was that TCR beta sequences accurately predicted the HLA-A and HLA-B alleles for most subjects in the first cohort. CMV serostatus was the only immune exposure information available for the cohort. Presence/absence analyses assumed roughly uniform sequencing depth across donors, an assumption that may not hold. The authors suggested that the approach could potentially be generalized to other disease states and immunological phenotypes. A cluster of highly shared sequence variants was judged likely to be a technical artifact of the sequencing pipeline. In vitro tests confirmed that a few of the cytomegalovirus-associated TCR beta chains recognize cytomegalovirus antigens. Most CMV-associated TCR beta chains appeared to be HLA-restricted in a later analysis, and the HLA associations seemed to be driven largely by CMV exposure. In an earlier analysis of over 550 of the donors, most TCR beta V segments were observed in productive rearrangements about 87% or about 30% of the time, broadly matching IMGT annotations. In a later analysis, several top co-occurrence clusters were reported to appear linked to parvovirus B19, influenza, CMV and Epstein-Barr virus. In a later analysis, HLA-associated TCR beta chains showed more clonal expansion and lower generation probabilities than non-associated chains that were equally common. Correlated functional status among segregating V segments might be attributable to linkage disequilibrium, but an unknown experimental factor could not be ruled out. Some 16 rarely observed V segments, including chromosome 9 orphons, were excluded from the earlier analysis of several hundred of the donors because counts were too low. In both the original and validation cohorts, the classifier was reported to diagnose cytomegalovirus status with high specificity and sensitivity. Some IMGT-functional V segments, including TRBV6-2 and TRBV6-3, could not be distinguished by the 87-base-pair reads and were therefore excluded. Only TCR beta chains were sequenced in this cohort, and the absence of alpha or paired-chain data limited detectable features. Across donors, most TCR sequences were observed very rarely, whereas some public TCRs were present in many individuals. A later analysis associated approximately 17,000 TCR beta sequences with specific HLA alleles at a false discovery rate of 0.05. An association between a missense DCLRE1C variant and V-gene and J-gene trimming of TCR beta chains was found in a later genetic analysis and replicated in an independent cohort. According to a later genetic analysis, donors in an Asian-associated ancestry cluster had fewer N-insertions in productive TCRs than the approximately 630-donor mean. According to a later analysis, TCR association rates differed among HLA loci, with DRB1 alleles showing the most associated TCRs and HLA-C alleles showing the fewest. Because HLA typing was missing for some donors at each locus, association tests included only the typed subset.

The CDR3 measures 15 amino acids from cysteine to phenylalanine. CDR3 DNA only is kept here, 45 bases in frame from base 1. The junction carries 16 bases between V and J, which are trimmed by 5 bases and 2 bases respectively. According to the germline V gene (reference sequence), CDR1 reads MNHEY and CDR2 reads SMNVEV. The receptor library was made with the immunoSEQ multiplex PCR assay. A mixture of 60 forward primers for TCR Vbeta segments and 13 reverse primers for TCR Jbeta segments was used in the multiplex PCR. The CDR3 region of rearranged TCR beta genes was amplified from genomic DNA with a multiplex PCR assay. The Illumina HiSeq System was used to sequence the amplified TCR beta libraries as 87-base-pair reads. The authors' analysis ran thus. A later analysis tallied tens of millions of unique TCR beta chains across the approximately 670 repertoires, and approximately 12 million of those chains were shared by two or more donors. Raw reads were error-corrected and collapsed into unique sequences by a nearest-neighbor algorithm in which closely related sequences were merged to remove PCR and sequencing errors. V, D and J gene segments were assigned by aligning CDR3 sequences to IMGT reference sequences. For a sequence to be retained, at least a six-nucleotide match to both a V gene segment and a J gene segment was required. A rearrangement counted as productive if the CDR3 had no stop codons and remained in frame with V and J, and every other rearrangement counted as non-productive. CDR3 was defined according to IMGT convention as the region running from the second conserved V-encoded cysteine to the conserved J-encoded phenylalanine. The earlier analysis of a few hundred of the donors excluded sequences that lacked an unambiguous match to a single V gene segment. In an earlier analysis of 587 of the donors, V segments were called functional above 56.7% productive rearrangements and were called segregating when the between-donor standard deviation exceeded 5%. To diagnose cytomegalovirus status from the catalog of TCR beta chain sequences, a statistical classification framework was built. In a later analysis, V and J genes were assigned by comparing TCR nucleotide sequences against IMGT/GENE-DB human TR gene sequences. The TCRdist pipeline was used in a later analysis to assign CDR3 sequences and most-parsimonious VDJ recombination scenarios. A later analysis defined each TCR beta chain by its CDR3 amino acid sequence plus V-gene family, and excluded reads lacking a unique V-gene family. A later analysis removed several hundred highly shared, low-generation-probability nucleotide sequences to deal with suspected cross-contamination and a sequencing artifact. In a later analysis, a clonal expansion index for each public chain was calculated from normalized within-repertoire ranks of inferred template counts. A later analysis computed generation probabilities with a VDJ recombination model fitted to out-of-frame rearrangements, and checked the results against IGoR. Hypergeometric tests were used in a later analysis to score TCR-TCR, TCR-HLA and TCR-CMV co-occurrence, with a repertoire-size bias correction applied to the TCR pairs. A later analysis estimated false discovery rates by permuting HLA or CMV assignments 20 times. In a later analysis, co-occurring TCRs were grouped with DBSCAN, and TCRdist sequence similarity was added when clustering was performed within HLA-allele-positive subsets. For co-occurrence clustering, repertoires with fewer than 30,000 or more than 120,000 public chains were excluded, along with five or six repertoires with anomalous nucleotide sharing. TCRdb's version of the immuneACCESS table is confined to in-frame rearrangements and falls short of the full clone set. An unresolved V gene accounts for under half of the shortfall where checked; the remainder is of unknown origin. D and trimming come from the DNA, and the V and J calls and clone size come from that table. This sample comprises roughly 90,000 clones, 70% to 90% of them detected only once. The ten largest clones represent around 2% of the sample.

The cohort consisted of fewer than 700 healthy bone marrow donors. At the time of sampling, every cohort member was nominally healthy, though immune exposures that went unrecorded were likely present. The donor was CMV seronegative and was included in the group of about 400 seronegative cohort members. Each donor provided a peripheral blood sample, and peripheral blood mononuclear cells were used for TCR beta sequencing. The Qiagen DNeasy Blood Extraction Kit was used to extract genomic DNA from the blood cell samples. Points on this clone: This clone's antigen is unknown. Base qualities are not provided; no much larger clone lies one nucleotide away.

Sequencing was carried out using PBMCs. The sequence links TRBV27 to TRBJ2-7, with a weak D call of TRBD2 (5 bases match). The source is a young man in good health and CMV-seronegative. Here the CDR3 is given as CASSPTGIPPYEQYF. At the DNA level, the sequence is TGTGCCAGCAGTCCCACCGGGATCCCACCCTACGAGCAGTACTTC.